Reported below is one T cell receptor beta chain. TCRdb re-analysed the 5' RACE reads in MiXCR, keeping a single row per CDR3 protein. The sample has about 19,000 distinct CDR3 sequences; about 2.8% are singletons. This sample was taken from a study of neurological immune-mediated disorders. V gave up 4 bases and J gave up 4 bases; unmatched junction bases: 5. The CDR3 length is 14 residues. The sequencing input was PBMCs. The TCR sequence derives from a woman aged 18-29 years with multiple sclerosis. The chain recombines TRBV12-3 or TRBV12-4 with TRBJ2-3, with 7 bases aligning to TRBD1. The chain's CDR3 is CASSSNRGSDTQYF. The CDR3 bases are TGTGCCAGCAGTTCGAACAGGGGTTCAGATACGCAGTATTTT.